The 10 T cell receptor beta chains reported below all come from one sample, sequenced in a study of shared clonotypes between healthy human individuals (dated by TCRdb to 2018 to 2021). The library relied on the immunoSEQ multiplex PCR assay. Entries here come from immuneACCESS through TCRdb and include only in-frame sequences with V and J called. Some clones fail to appear in such tables; in the studies checked, an unresolved V gene covers under half of the shortfall, and the cause of the remainder is unknown. Counted in this sample were over a million clones; approximately 97% of them appeared once. Roughly 1.2% of the sample belongs to the ten largest clones. Material for sequencing was naive CD4+ T cells sorted from blood. The cell subset or site label of this sample denotes: CD45RA+ positively selected. The receptors stem from a man aged 25 to 45 in good health.

This sequence joins TRBV28 and TRBJ1-2, with 11 bases aligning to TRBD1. The CDR3 is 14 residues long. CDR1 MDHEN and CDR2 SYDVKM come from the germline V gene. V trimming: 6 bases; J trimming: 6 bases; junction bases outside the gene matches: 6. CDR3 sequence: CASRAGTGGDGYTF. The CDR3, as DNA: TGTGCCAGCAGGGCGGGGACAGGGGGTGATGGCTACACCTTC.

The CDR3 is CASSVEAGGGNEQFF. DNA of the CDR3: TGTGCCAGCAGCGTAGAAGCGGGAGGGGGCAATGAGCAGTTCTTC. V usage is TRBV9 and J usage is TRBJ2-1; 10 bases are shared with TRBD2. Germline CDR1 SGDLS, CDR2 YYNGEE. The CDR3 totals 15 residues. Trimming took 0 bases from V and 6 from J; bases not matched to a gene: 3.

This clone was detected only a few times. This chain links TRBV25-1 with TRBJ2-3; TRBD2 aligns across 7 bases. Losses at the gene ends were 6 bases for V and 15 bases for J; bases not matched to a gene: 9. Germline values: CDR1 MGHDK, CDR2 SYGVNS. The CDR3 is made up of 11 amino acids. CDR3 sequence reads: CASSEGRDQYF. CDR3 DNA sequence: TGTGCCAGCAGCGAAGGGAGGGATCAATATTTT.

The chain couples TRBV11-1 to TRBJ2-1, with D perhaps matching TRBD1 (5 bases). V shed 4 bases and J shed 0 bases, with 7 bases lying between them. Germline assignment: CDR1 SGHAT and CDR2 FQDESV (reference sequence). The CDR3 extends over 14 amino acids. In nucleotides, the CDR3 is TGTGCCAGCAGCTCCCAGGGCTCCTACAATGAGCAGTTCTTC. This gives the protein CASSSQGSYNEQFF.

The chain links TRBV18 to TRBJ2-1; D possibly corresponds to TRBD1 (7 bases). Trimming removed 3 bases at V and 5 bases at J, with 14 bases between. CDR3 size: 15 residues. Germline CDR1 reads KGHSH; CDR2 reads LQKENI. This CDR3 reads CASSPAGQLNNEQFF. Written as DNA, the CDR3 is TGTGCCAGCTCACCGGCGGGACAGCTAAACAATGAGCAGTTCTTC.

This clone was detected once. CDR3 sequence: CASSPQTENEKLFF. The CDR3 coding sequence is TGCGCCAGCAGCCCCCAAACTGAGAACGAAAAACTGTTTTTT. The chain joins TRBV4-3 to TRBJ1-4; D uncertain. Germline V gene data show CDR1 as LGHNA and CDR2 as YSLEER. This CDR3 spans 14 amino acids. Trimming removed 4 bases from V and 8 bases from J, with 14 bases in between.

This chain connects TRBV27 to TRBJ2-5; 7 bases match TRBD2. Trimming removed 6 bases from V and 2 bases from J; junction bases left unmatched: 6. The CDR3 has 14 amino acids. The germline V gene has CDR1 MNHEY and CDR2 SMNVEV (reference sequence). CDR3 region: CASSLGGWQETQYF. DNA for the CDR3: TGTGCCAGCAGCCTCGGGGGGTGGCAAGAGACCCAGTACTTC.

The chain has TRBV6-1 and TRBJ2-1; 12 bases match TRBD2. The CDR3 has 16 residues. CDR1 is MNHNS and CDR2 is SASEGT in the germline V gene. V lost 1 base, J lost 5 bases, and 3 bases stayed unmatched. CDR3 DNA: TGTGCCAGCAGTGAAGGTCTAGCGGGAGGGAACAATGAGCAGTTCTTC. This sequence encodes CASSEGLAGGNNEQFF.

The chain combines TRBV7-9 with TRBJ2-1, with 8 bases that match TRBD1. Germline CDR1 reads SEHNR; CDR2 reads FQNEAQ (reference sequence). V lost 1 base, J lost 5 bases, and 10 bases stayed unmatched. This CDR3 is built from 17 residues. CDR3 nucleotides: TGTGCCAGCAGCTTAGGCAGGGGGCTTCAAATCGACAATGAGCAGTTCTTC. Residues: CASSLGRGLQIDNEQFF. The variable domain in full, completed from reference TRBV7-9 and TRBJ2-1, reads DTGVSQNPRHKITKRGQNVTFRCDPISEHNRLYWYRQTLGQGPEFLTYFQNEAQLEKSRLLSDRFSAERPKGSFSTLEIQRTEQGDSAMYLCASSLGRGLQIDNEQFFGPGTRLTVL.

This clone was seen only once. The V call is TRBV28, the J call TRBJ2-1, with 8 bases identical to TRBD1. CDR1 is MDHEN, CDR2 SYDVKM, per germline. The CDR3 is 14 amino acids. V lost 7 bases, J lost 4 bases, and 6 bases stayed unmatched. Written as DNA, the CDR3 is TGTGCCAGCAACAAGGACAGGGTTTACAATGAGCAGTTCTTC. This encodes CASNKDRVYNEQFF.